Listed below are T cell receptor beta chains from one sample, sequenced in a study of immune evolution from preneoplasia to lung adenocarcinoma. Clones were read by immunoSEQ multiplex PCR, and TCRdb kept only the in-frame ones, dropping some. Here the sample spans about 4,900 clones, roughly 90% being singletons. The sample taken for sequencing was FFPE atypical adenomatous hyperplasia tissue from the lung. The source of these receptors is a person aged 70 to 80 with lung adenocarcinoma. CDR3s include the opening cysteine and the closing phenylalanine or tryptophan. Each record gives: V gene, D gene, J gene, clone size, CDR3 protein, CDR3 DNA. The D gene is left open where the match is weak. Rows may omit the clone size; those that give it use once, few, many or a size class.

TRBV7-2	TRBD1	TRBJ2-2	NA	CASSLSRDSNTGELFF	TGTGCCAGCAGCTTATCGAGGGACAGCAACACCGGGGAGCTGTTTTTT
TRBV6-4	NA	TRBJ1-2	NA	CASSDSVRRRASNGYTF	TGTGCCAGCAGTGACTCCGTCCGTCGTAGAGCTTCTAATGGCTACACCTTC
TRBV2	NA	TRBJ2-7	once	CASRGKKGYEQYF	TGTGCCAGCCGAGGAAAGAAGGGCTACGAGCAGTACTTC
TRBV5-1	TRBD2	TRBJ2-3	NA	CASSLGGTSGVDTQYF	TGCGCCAGCAGCTTGGGGGGGACTAGCGGGGTGGATACGCAGTATTTT
TRBV19	TRBD1	TRBJ1-1	NA	CASTVGTAGAFF	TGTGCCAGTACTGTAGGGACAGCCGGCGCTTTCTTT
TRBV11-2	TRBD1	TRBJ2-7	NA	CASSSPGQGFSEQYF	TGTGCCAGCAGCTCCCCGGGACAGGGGTTCTCCGAGCAGTACTTC
TRBV7-9	TRBD2	TRBJ2-3	NA	CASSPRTSGATRGDTQYF	TGTGCCAGCAGCCCCCGGACTAGCGGAGCGACCAGGGGAGATACGCAGTATTTT
TRBV19	TRBD1	TRBJ2-1	NA	CASSSRDRLNEQFF	TGTGCCAGTAGTTCCCGGGACAGACTCAATGAGCAGTTCTTC
TRBV2	NA	TRBJ2-7	NA	CASSVDSQSRGEQYF	TGTGCCAGCAGTGTAGACAGCCAGTCAAGAGGCGAGCAGTACTTC
TRBV9	NA	TRBJ2-1	NA	CASSVVEGPYNEQFF	TGTGCCAGCAGCGTAGTGGAGGGCCCTTACAATGAGCAGTTCTTC
TRBV19	TRBD2	TRBJ2-5	NA	CASKERGLGETQYF	TGTGCCAGTAAAGAGCGGGGGCTCGGGGAGACCCAGTACTTC
TRBV7-3	NA	TRBJ2-2	NA	CASSLTIGIGELFF	TGTGCCAGCAGCTTAACGATTGGGATCGGGGAGCTGTTTTTT
TRBV6-4	TRBD1	TRBJ2-2	NA	CATSSGTGATGELFF	TGTGCCACCTCGAGCGGGACAGGGGCGACCGGGGAGCTGTTTTTT
TRBV27	TRBD2	TRBJ2-3	NA	CASNLWASGLARSDTQYF	TGTGCCAGCAATTTGTGGGCTAGCGGGCTTGCCCGAAGCGATACGCAGTATTTT
TRBV5-1	NA	TRBJ1-1	NA	CASSLVFTGIEAFF	TGCGCCAGCAGCTTGGTATTTACGGGTATTGAAGCTTTCTTT
TRBV30	TRBD2	TRBJ2-7	NA	CAWSRTSGREQYF	TGTGCCTGGAGTCGCACTAGCGGGCGCGAGCAGTACTTC
TRBV27	NA	TRBJ2-3	NA	CASSFSGSLPGDTQYF	TGTGCCAGCAGTTTTTCCGGGAGCCTGCCCGGAGATACGCAGTATTTT
TRBV7-8	TRBD1	TRBJ2-3	NA	CASTKNAFDRGRDTQYF	TGTGCCAGCACCAAAAACGCTTTCGACAGGGGGCGGGATACGCAGTATTTT
TRBV11-3	TRBD2	TRBJ2-1	NA	CASSLGATSGGVYNEQFF	TGTGCCAGCAGCTTAGGCGCGACTAGCGGGGGAGTCTACAATGAGCAGTTCTTC
TRBV12-5	TRBD2	TRBJ2-2	NA	CASGFLAGGTGELFF	TGTGCTAGTGGTTTTTTAGCGGGAGGAACCGGGGAGCTGTTTTTT
TRBV6-6	NA	TRBJ1-6	once	CAGGIGTGGSPLHF	TGTGCCGGGGGGATAGGGACGGGTGGATCACCCCTCCACTTT
TRBV2	TRBD1	TRBJ1-1	NA	CASSPGQGNSEAFF	TGTGCCAGCAGTCCGGGACAGGGGAATAGTGAGGCTTTCTTT
TRBV5-6	TRBD1	TRBJ1-2	NA	CASSFELPGQRNYGYTF	TGTGCCAGCAGCTTTGAACTACCGGGACAGCGAAACTATGGCTACACCTTC
TRBV5-6	TRBD1	TRBJ2-3	NA	CASSGPGQGFTDTQYF	TGTGCCAGCAGCGGTCCGGGACAGGGGTTCACAGATACGCAGTATTTT
TRBV28	NA	TRBJ1-4	NA	CASGLMGGLEKLFF	TGTGCCAGTGGATTGATGGGGGGCTTAGAAAAACTGTTTTTT
TRBV11-2	NA	TRBJ1-5	NA	CASSLDMRQPQHF	TGTGCCAGCAGCTTAGATATGCGGCAGCCCCAGCATTTT
TRBV19	NA	TRBJ1-5	NA	CASSATDQPQHF	TGTGCCAGTAGTGCGACCGATCAGCCCCAGCATTTT
TRBV9	TRBD2	TRBJ2-3	NA	CASSAGGGPPDTQYF	TGTGCCAGCAGCGCGGGGGGGGGCCCCCCAGATACGCAGTATTTT
TRBV28	TRBD1	TRBJ2-7	NA	CASSFRQTGGTYEQYF	TGTGCCAGCAGTTTCCGACAGACAGGGGGAACGTACGAGCAGTACTTC
TRBV19	NA	TRBJ1-5	NA	CASSIPLGRGISNQPQHF	TGTGCCAGTAGTATTCCTCTGGGACGGGGTATTAGCAATCAGCCCCAGCATTTT
TRBV18	NA	TRBJ2-2	few	CASSPAANTGELFF	TGTGCCAGCTCACCGGCGGCGAACACCGGGGAGCTGTTTTTT
TRBV10-1	TRBD1	TRBJ1-3	NA	CARPTGQASGNTIYF	TGCGCCAGGCCGACAGGGCAGGCCTCTGGAAACACCATATATTTT
TRBV27	NA	TRBJ1-2	NA	CASCALAGKYGYTF	TGTGCCAGCTGCGCGTTGGCGGGGAAGTATGGCTACACCTTC
TRBV6-6	TRBD1	TRBJ1-1	NA	CASSRQGPNTEAFF	TGTGCCAGCAGTAGACAGGGGCCGAACACTGAAGCTTTCTTT
TRBV12-5	NA	TRBJ2-1	NA	CASGLDLYNEQFF	TGTGCTAGTGGTTTGGATCTATACAATGAGCAGTTCTTC
TRBV28	NA	TRBJ2-1	NA	CASSISGLLNEQFF	TGTGCCAGCAGTATCTCGGGACTTCTAAATGAGCAGTTCTTC
TRBV4-1	NA	TRBJ2-7	few	CASSRNQGAEQYF	TGCGCCAGCAGCCGAAACCAGGGAGCCGAGCAGTACTTC
TRBV15	NA	TRBJ1-1	NA	CATSRGEVYTEAFF	TGTGCCACCAGCAGAGGGGAGGTTTACACTGAAGCTTTCTTT
TRBV15	NA	TRBJ1-5	once	CATSNYLRDNNQPQHF	TGTGCCACCAGCAACTACTTGCGGGACAACAATCAGCCCCAGCATTTT
TRBV30	NA	TRBJ1-2	once	CAWSPLGQLNYGYTF	TGTGCCTGGAGTCCTCTTGGACAGCTTAACTATGGCTACACCTTC
TRBV5-4	NA	TRBJ2-3	NA	CASSRETPGTDTQYF	TGTGCCAGCAGCCGTGAGACCCCCGGCACAGATACGCAGTATTTT
TRBV2	TRBD2	TRBJ2-1	NA	CASSERAGGLSSYNEQFF	TGTGCCAGCAGTGAAAGAGCGGGGGGTCTTAGCTCCTACAATGAGCAGTTCTTC
TRBV6-5	NA	TRBJ1-1	once	CASSYVRFGANTEAFF	TGTGCCAGCAGTTACGTACGCTTCGGGGCTAACACTGAAGCTTTCTTT
TRBV6-1	NA	TRBJ2-7	NA	CASSVTGTSAYEQYF	TGTGCCAGCAGTGTAACCGGGACATCGGCCTACGAGCAGTACTTC
TRBV11-2	TRBD2	TRBJ2-7	NA	CASRVGTSGNYEQYF	TGTGCCAGCAGGGTGGGGACTAGCGGGAACTACGAGCAGTACTTC
TRBV25-1	NA	TRBJ2-1	NA	CASSLNEQFF	TGTGCCAGCAGTCTGAATGAGCAGTTCTTC
TRBV7-2	TRBD2	TRBJ2-1	NA	CASSLAGGRVIYEQFF	TGTGCCAGCAGCTTAGCGGGTGGGAGGGTAATTTACGAGCAGTTCTTC